The 16 T cell receptor beta chains presented below share a single source sample, sequenced in a study of T cell changes during pregnancy in multiple sclerosis. Some clones are missing from TCRdb's copy, which holds only in-frame ones; the method was immunoSEQ multiplex PCR. The repertoire holds approximately 40,000 clones, with around 90% as singletons. The sequencing here drew on CD8+ T cells from peripheral blood mononuclear cells, taken in the third trimester of pregnancy. The receptors were gathered from a female donor with multiple sclerosis, enrolled in a pregnancy study.

The V call is TRBV4-2, the J call TRBJ2-5, with 7 positions matching TRBD1. Looked up from germline, CDR1 is LGHNA and CDR2 is YNFKEQ. The ends lost 5 bases at V and 0 bases at J; junction bases unmatched: 3. This CDR3 contains 14 residues. This CDR3 reads CASSSGTDQETQYF. Written as DNA, the CDR3 is TGTGCCAGCAGCTCTGGGACAGACCAAGAGACCCAGTACTTC.

The V gene is TRBV5-6, the J gene TRBJ1-5; TRBD1 matches 11 bases. Germline V gene data show CDR1 as SGHDT and CDR2 as YYEEEE. This CDR3 region has 18 residues. Trimming removed 4 bases from V and 0 bases from J; junction bases left unmatched: 9. The CDR3 sequence: CASSKGQGAWGSNQPQHF. In DNA, the CDR3 is TGTGCCAGCAGCAAAGGACAGGGGGCTTGGGGTAGCAATCAGCCCCAGCATTTT.

The J gene is TRBJ2-5, the V gene TRBV30, with D possibly matching TRBD2 (6 bases). The CDR3 totals 14 residues. The germline CDR1 and CDR2 sequences are GTSNPN and SVGIG (reference sequence). V shed 2 bases and J shed 2 bases, with 12 bases lying between them. This CDR3 is CAWSPGAEQETQYF. The CDR3 coding sequence is TGTGCCTGGAGTCCGGGAGCGGAACAAGAGACCCAGTACTTC.

The chain carries TRBV11-2 and TRBJ1-2; the match to TRBD1 covers 9 bases. Germline loops: CDR1 SGHAT, CDR2 FQNNGV. Losses at the gene ends were 2 bases for V and 6 bases for J; bases not matched to a gene: 7. The CDR3 loop spans 15 amino acids. The CDR3: CASSLSGTGPDGYTF. CDR3 bases: TGTGCCAGCAGCTTATCCGGGACAGGGCCCGATGGCTACACCTTC.

CDR3 loop: CASSQDRGRGYEKLFF. CDR3 in DNA: TGCGCCAGCAGCCAAGATCGAGGCAGAGGGTATGAAAAACTGTTTTTT. V gene TRBV4-3 combines with J gene TRBJ1-4; D gene unclear. Germline CDR1 LGHNA, CDR2 YSLEER. The CDR3 totals 16 residues. Trimming removed 0 bases at V and 6 bases at J, with 14 bases between.

V is TRBV28 and J is TRBJ2-7, with 8 bases identical to TRBD2. With V trimmed by 3 bases and J by 2 bases, 6 bases remained unmatched. Germline values: CDR1 MDHEN, CDR2 SYDVKM. The CDR3 consists of 15 residues. This CDR3 reads CASSFQPGRAYEQYF. The CDR3 region has the DNA TGTGCCAGCAGTTTCCAACCCGGGAGGGCCTACGAGCAGTACTTC. The entire variable domain, with the rest obtained from reference TRBV28 and TRBJ2-7, is as follows: DVKVTQSSRYLVKRTGEKVFLECVQDMDHENMFWYRQDPGLGLRLIYFSYDVKMKEKGDIPEGYSVSREKKERFSLILESASTNQTSMYLCASSFQPGRAYEQYFGPGTRLTVT.

As regards this clone: The junction departs from germline at one end; a sequencing error may be responsible. The CDR3 coding sequence is TGTGCCAGCAGCGAAGCCTTGCAGGGGTGGGAGACCCAGTACTTC. Its translation: CASSEALQGWETQYF. The chain joins TRBV6-1 to TRBJ2-5; possibly TRBD1 for D (6 bases). Germline values: CDR1 MNHNS, CDR2 SASEGT. This CDR3 contains 15 residues.

V is TRBV9 and J is TRBJ2-7; 8 nucleotides match TRBD2. The CDR3 is 16 amino acids. CDR1 and CDR2 from the germline V gene are SGDLS and YYNGEE. The ends lost 4 bases at V and 9 bases at J; junction bases unmatched: 18. CDR3 loop: CASSPPGGGPNGGQYF. Written as DNA, the CDR3 is TGTGCCAGCAGCCCCCCCGGGGGGGGACCCAACGGCGGGCAGTACTTC.

The genes are TRBV5-1 and TRBJ2-7; 8 bases are shared with TRBD1. Germline values: CDR1 SGHRS, CDR2 YFSETQ. The CDR3 totals 14 residues. Losses at the gene ends were 4 bases for V and 4 bases for J; bases not matched to a gene: 7. The CDR3 coding sequence is TGCGCCAGCAGCGTGGACAGGGTCCAGTACGAGCAGTACTTC. Protein sequence: CASSVDRVQYEQYF.

The rearrangement links TRBV15 to TRBJ2-7, with 7 bases fitting TRBD2. With 2 bases clipped from V and 3 bases from J, the junction kept 7 bases outside the gene matches. Germline V CDR1 and CDR2: LNHNV, YYDKDF (reference sequence). This CDR3 contains 15 residues. CDR3 sequence: CATSRTSGESYEQYF. CDR3 nucleotide sequence: TGTGCCACCAGCAGAACCAGCGGGGAAAGCTACGAGCAGTACTTC.

This chain links TRBV21-1 with TRBJ2-7; the table's D call, TRBD2, has no DNA check behind it. TRBV21-1 is a pseudogene. The CDR3 has 15 amino acids. The CDR3 is CASSPSGERACEQYF. The CDR3 nucleotides read TGTGCCAGCAGCCCCTCGGGGGAGCGGGCCTGCGAGCAGTACTTC.

The V and J genes are TRBV28 and TRBJ2-7, with 13 bases that match TRBD2. Germline loops: CDR1 MDHEN, CDR2 SYDVKM. The CDR3 loop spans 17 amino acids. V shed 1 base, J shed 0 bases, and the junction held 3 bases outside the gene matches. The CDR3 is CASSLLLAGGPSYEQYF. The CDR3 nucleotides are TGTGCCAGCAGTTTATTACTAGCGGGAGGGCCCTCCTACGAGCAGTACTTC.

This sequence joins TRBV9 and TRBJ2-7, with D perhaps TRBD2 (6 bases). Trimming removed 7 bases from V and 2 bases from J, with 7 bases in between. CDR1 is SGDLS and CDR2 is YYNGEE in the germline V gene. The length of the CDR3 is 11 residues. CDR3 residues: CASGGAYEQYF. The CDR3, as DNA: TGTGCCAGCGGAGGGGCCTACGAGCAGTACTTC.

The chain combines TRBV7-3 with TRBJ2-3; TRBD2 agrees at 11 bases. Germline V gene lookup returns CDR1 SGHTA and CDR2 FQGTGA. Trimming removed 7 bases from V and 0 bases from J; junction bases left unmatched: 6. There are 16 residues in the CDR3. The CDR3 region has the DNA TGTGCCAGCAAACGGACTAGCGGGCGGAGCACAGATACGCAGTATTTT. Its protein product is CASKRTSGRSTDTQYF.

This clone has only one observation. Within the sample, other DNA sequences also encode this same CDR3. The chain recombines TRBV27 with TRBJ1-5, with no clear D. This CDR3 has 13 amino acids. Looked up from germline, CDR1 is MNHEY and CDR2 is SMNVEV (reference sequence). V was pared by 2 bases and J by 4 bases, with 6 bases between. The CDR3 reads CASSLRGNQPQHF. CDR3 nucleotide sequence: TGTGCCAGCAGTTTAAGAGGTAATCAGCCCCAGCATTTT.

This chain uses TRBV19 with TRBJ2-7; D remains ambiguous. Germline lookup yields CDR1 LNHDA and CDR2 SQIVND (reference sequence). This CDR3 contains 13 residues. Between the trimmed V and J ends, which lost 3 bases and 0 bases, there was a span of 6 bases. The CDR3 sequence is CASSISSSYEQYF. CDR3 coding DNA: TGTGCCAGTAGTATTTCTAGCTCCTACGAGCAGTACTTC.